What follows is one TCR beta chain and its context. Its cognate antigen is unknown. The data are from a study of OX40 agonist ivuxolimab in advanced cancers. Study-wide background: Ivuxolimab is a fully human IgG2 antibody that activates OX40 (CD134). In three patients, partial responses were observed, one with hepatocellular carcinoma and two with cutaneous melanoma. Points from the study as a whole: Several nonresponders also turned out to have low normalized T-cell clonal expansion.

This CDR3 is built from 13 residues. Germline assignment: CDR1 SSHAT and CDR2 FNYEAQ (reference sequence). Blood was sampled at baseline, cycle 4 day 1, and cycle 7 day 1. The repertoire was sequenced with immunoSEQ multiplex PCR; TCRdb's copy has only in-frame clones and lacks some. The top ten hold about 14% of the sample, which has 45,000 to 65,000 clones, about 85% seen once. The sample was CD4+ or CD8+ T cells sorted from blood, taken in a trial of the OX40 agonist ivuxolimab. The clonotype comes from an adult with an advanced solid tumor such as melanoma, head and neck, liver or kidney cancer. This chain joins TRBV7-7 and TRBJ2-5, with D maybe TRBD2 (5 bases). The J call may be in error: the DNA end matches TRBJ2-7 better. CDR3 sequence: CASSSQDGDEQYF. The CDR3 nucleotides read TGTGCCAGCAGCTCCCAGGACGGGGACGAGCAGTACTTC.